This section outlines one TCR beta chain sequence together with its context. The target antigen is unknown. Held in samples before DNA extraction were about 0.85-10 million cryopreserved PBMC. The data derive from a study of long-term antiretroviral therapy in people with HIV. Samples were assayed with immunoSEQ v3.0 at survey level. Each sample aimed for about 35,000-55,000 sequenced T-cell genomes. Assay: immunoSEQ multiplex PCR; the TCRdb copy retains only in-frame clones and omits some. This table holds 30,000 to 40,000 clones, around 94% found once. General study findings and limits: Despite increasing after ART, diversity remained lower than that of transplant donor controls. Clonotypes expanded prior to ART showed repertoire dominance at all sampled time points.

Germline V gives CDR1 GTSNPN, CDR2 SVGIG (reference sequence). CDR3 size: 14 residues. Between the trimmed V and J ends, which lost 3 bases and 5 bases, there was a span of 16 bases. The sequenced sample was unsorted PBMCs, obtained about 5.1 years after starting antiretroviral therapy. This chain links TRBV30 with TRBJ2-5, with D tentatively TRBD1 or TRBD2 (5 bases each). This clonotype was sampled from a woman in her forties or fifties with HIV. CDR3 protein: CAWRGGQGRETQYF. The DNA of the CDR3 is TGTGCCTGGAGGGGCGGGCAGGGCCGGGAGACCCAGTACTTC. The full variable domain, completed using reference TRBV30 and TRBJ2-5, is SQTIHQWPATLVQPVGSPLSLECTVEGTSNPNLYWYRQAAGRGLQLLFYSVGIGQISSEVPQNLSASRPQDRQFILSSKKLLLSDSGFYLCAWRGGQGRETQYFGPGTRLLVL.